Reported below is one TCR beta chain. In this sample, this clonotype turned up many times. Which antigen it targets is not known. Base quality data are lacking; no much larger clone is found one base away. The library was made by PCR. Sequencing was carried out with an Illumina HiSeq 2500. TCR libraries were prepared with molecular barcoding, using unique molecular identifiers to normalize TCRbeta repertoire quantification. The public sequencing data were trimmed at Q25 with fastp and processed into clonotypes with MiXCR by TCRdb, which kept only in-frame beta chains. A single entry per CDR3 protein holds the most common genes and DNA from its merged rows. Recorded for this sample are some 200,000 distinct CDR3 sequences; about 15% of them occurred a single time. The top ten clonotypes cover 13% of the sample. The sample comes from a study of T-cell reconstitution after alpha-beta-depleted transplantation in children (dated by TCRdb to about 2016). A note on the overall study: Using TCR repertoire profiling, the study quantitatively followed how T-cell immune reconstitution unfolded in children after TCRalphabeta/CD19-depleted allogeneic hematopoietic cell transplantation.

Looking up the germline V gene (reference sequence) yields CDR1 DFQATT and CDR2 SNEGSKA. The cysteine opens and the phenylalanine closes a CDR3 of 16 amino acids. Solely the CDR3 DNA is kept, with 48 bases framed from the first base. Germline trimming amounts to 0 bases on V and 3 bases on J, with 10 as the count of junction bases outside the gene matches. This TCR came from a human donor who donated a stem cell graft to a child with acute lymphoblastic leukemia. The rearrangement combines TRBV20-1 with TRBJ2-7, and 8 junction bases match TRBD2. The starting material was PBMCs from the stem cell graft donor, obtained from the stem cell graft. In nucleotides, the sequence is TGCAGTGCTAGAGAAGCGGGAGAAAGGAGGGGCTACGAGCAGTACTTC. This sequence encodes CSAREAGERRGYEQYF.